Sequencing of this TCR beta chain was carried out in a study of T cells after yellow fever vaccination (dated by TCRdb to between 2018 and 2021). For context, the study as a whole: The SMART-Seq v4 Ultra Low Input RNA kit was used to prepare libraries from fractions with low cell numbers. To follow T-cell clones before and after both primary and booster YFV17D yellow fever vaccination, bulk TCR alpha and beta repertoires underwent longitudinal sequencing. Two healthy male donors made up the cohort, one aged 18 to 30 years and the other aged 30 to 40 years. Blood was drawn at multiple timepoints before and after primary and secondary immunization, with bulk PBMC replicates and cell subsets isolated.

This clonotype occurred many times. The specificity of this receptor is unknown. No per-base quality is available; no much larger clone lies one base away. There are 15 amino acids in the CDR3, from cysteine to phenylalanine inclusive. Kept here is only the CDR3 DNA, which spans 45 bases and is read in frame from base 1. V and J are truncated by 0 bases and 2 bases respectively, leaving an intervening sequence of 9 bases. Per the germline V gene, LGHNA is the CDR1 and YNFKEQ is the CDR2. Broader findings and caveats from the paper: A small fraction of clonotypes showed up in both the CD4 and CD8 compartments, probably as a result of convergent recombination. Most clones expanded after primary vaccination were re-detected after the booster (around 96% of CD4 and roughly 85% of CD8), suggesting broad memory maintenance. Compared with the primary T-cell response, the secondary T-cell response was faster but weaker, reaching its peak on day 5 rather than on day 15. Computational filtering was required because FACS-sorted repertoires could contain abundant contaminating clonotypes from the bulk population. Because the study included only a couple of donors, the extent to which the findings can be generalized is limited.

TCR cDNA was made using 5'RACE template switching, a step that added a universal primer site and unique molecular identifiers. Priming for cDNA synthesis came from both the TCR alpha and TCR beta constant segments. Libraries were amplified in two PCR steps, with sample barcodes and sequencing adapters added in the second step. Libraries were sequenced on Illumina HiSeq 2500 (2x100 bp) or NovaSeq (2x150 bp). The study's processing was this. MIGEC was used to demultiplex reads and collapse the reads into UMI consensus sequences, and MiXCR was used for V(D)J alignment. Vaccine-responding clonotypes were identified with edgeR using replicate PBMC samples, with FDR below 0.01 and a log2 fold change above 5 up to day 15 being required. Each bulk clonotype received a CD4 or CD8 identity based on whether the sequenced CD4 or CD8 repertoire contained that clonotype at higher abundance. TCRdb reprocessed the public reads (quality trimming at Q25 with fastp, clone calling with MiXCR) and kept in-frame beta chains. Each entry is one CDR3 protein sequence, shown with its most common DNA and genes. These V and J calls rely on TCRdb rather than the paper's analysis. The sample records some 390,000 distinct CDR3 sequences, approximately 5.7% of which are singletons. The biggest ten clones account for about 15% of the sample.

The treatment or condition label, as the study defines it: live attenuated yellow fever vaccine strain. At each blood-draw timepoint, two biological replicates of bulk PBMCs were obtained. A standard Ficoll-Paque protocol was used to isolate PBMCs from peripheral blood. TriZol was used to extract RNA from bulk PBMCs, CD4 and CD8 fractions, and dextramer-positive and dextramer-negative fractions. The material sequenced was PBMCs, taken 5 days after the yellow fever booster vaccination. The chain employs TRBV4-2 and TRBJ2-3; the D gene cannot be resolved reliably. The TCR sequence derives from a man under 40 who received the YFV17D yellow fever vaccine. This receptor has the CDR3 CASSQDPGFTDTQYF. The DNA sequence follows: TGTGCCAGCAGCCAAGATCCGGGTTTCACAGATACGCAGTATTTT.